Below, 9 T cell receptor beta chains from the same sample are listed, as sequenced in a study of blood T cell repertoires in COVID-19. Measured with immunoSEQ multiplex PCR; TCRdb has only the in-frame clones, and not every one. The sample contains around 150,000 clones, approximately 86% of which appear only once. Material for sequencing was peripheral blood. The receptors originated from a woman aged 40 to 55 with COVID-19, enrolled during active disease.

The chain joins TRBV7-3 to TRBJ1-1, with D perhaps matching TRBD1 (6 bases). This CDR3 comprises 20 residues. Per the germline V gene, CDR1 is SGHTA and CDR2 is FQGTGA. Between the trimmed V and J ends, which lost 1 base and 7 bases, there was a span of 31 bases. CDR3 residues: CASSLRKFSGHVGTRFEAFF. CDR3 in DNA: TGTGCCAGCAGCTTAAGAAAGTTTTCGGGTCACGTTGGGACACGGTTTGAAGCTTTCTTT.

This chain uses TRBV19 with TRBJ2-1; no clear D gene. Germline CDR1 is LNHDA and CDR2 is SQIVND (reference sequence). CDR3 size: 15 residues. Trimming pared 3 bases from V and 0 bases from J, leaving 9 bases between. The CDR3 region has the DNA TGTGCCAGTAGTATCCCAGGAAACTCCTACAATGAGCAGTTCTTC. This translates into CASSIPGNSYNEQFF.

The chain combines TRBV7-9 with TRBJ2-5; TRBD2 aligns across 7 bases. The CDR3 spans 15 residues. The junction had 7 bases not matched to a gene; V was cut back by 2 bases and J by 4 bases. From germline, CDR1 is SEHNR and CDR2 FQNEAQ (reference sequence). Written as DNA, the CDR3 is TGTGCCAGCAGCTTATCGGGGAGCGGGGTAGAGACCCAGTACTTC. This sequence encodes CASSLSGSGVETQYF.

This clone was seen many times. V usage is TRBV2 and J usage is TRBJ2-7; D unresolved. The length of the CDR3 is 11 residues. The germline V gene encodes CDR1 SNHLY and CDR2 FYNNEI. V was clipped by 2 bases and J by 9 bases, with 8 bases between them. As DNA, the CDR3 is TGTGCCAGCAGTGAATATGGAGTGCAGTACTTC. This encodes CASSEYGVQYF.

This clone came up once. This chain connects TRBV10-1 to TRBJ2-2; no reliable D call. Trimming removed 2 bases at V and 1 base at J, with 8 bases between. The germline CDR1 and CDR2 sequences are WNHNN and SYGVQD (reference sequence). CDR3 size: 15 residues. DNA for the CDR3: TGCGCCAGCAGTGAGGATTCGAGGAACACCGGGGAGCTGTTTTTT. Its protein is CASSEDSRNTGELFF.

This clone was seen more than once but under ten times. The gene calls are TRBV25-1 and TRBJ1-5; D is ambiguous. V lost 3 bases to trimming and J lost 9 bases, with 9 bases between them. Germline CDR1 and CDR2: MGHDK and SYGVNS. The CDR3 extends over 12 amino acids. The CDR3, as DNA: TGTGCCAGCAGTGACCCTCCAGGGCCCCAGCATTTT. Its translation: CASSDPPGPQHF. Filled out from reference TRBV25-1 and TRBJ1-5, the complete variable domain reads EADIYQTPRYLVIGTGKKITLECSQTMGHDKMYWYQQDPGMELHLIHYSYGVNSTEKGDLSSESTVSRIRTEHFPLTLESARPSHTSQYLCASSDPPGPQHFGDGTRLSIL.

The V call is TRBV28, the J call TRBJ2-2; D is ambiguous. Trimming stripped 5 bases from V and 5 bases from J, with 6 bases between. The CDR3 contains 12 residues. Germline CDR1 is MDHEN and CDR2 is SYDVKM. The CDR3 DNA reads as TGTGCCAGCAGTCTTCAGACCGGGGAGCTGTTTTTT. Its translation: CASSLQTGELFF.

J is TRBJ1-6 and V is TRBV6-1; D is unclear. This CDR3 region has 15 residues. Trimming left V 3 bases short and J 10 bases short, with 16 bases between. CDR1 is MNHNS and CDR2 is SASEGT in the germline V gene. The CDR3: CASSDRGRSGSPLHF. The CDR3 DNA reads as TGTGCCAGCAGTGACCGTGGGCGGTCGGGGTCACCCCTCCACTTT.

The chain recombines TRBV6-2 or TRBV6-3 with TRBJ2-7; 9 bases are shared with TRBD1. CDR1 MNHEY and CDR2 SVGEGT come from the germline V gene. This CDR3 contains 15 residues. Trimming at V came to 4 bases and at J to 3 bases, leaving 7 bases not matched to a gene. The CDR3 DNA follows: TGTGCCAGCAGTTCAGGGGGGACAGGGAACTACGAGCAGTACTTC. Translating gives CASSSGGTGNYEQYF.